This T cell receptor (beta chain) emerged from a study of T cells in Graves' hyperthyroidism and ophthalmopathy. The CDR3 extends over 14 amino acids. The germline CDR1 and CDR2 sequences are SGHDN and FVKESK. With 4 bases clipped from V and 8 bases from J, the junction kept 7 bases outside the gene matches. There are a few counts of this clonotype. RNA transcripts gave rise to amplified TCR beta CDR3 regions. The TCR CDR3 was amplified in a first-round RT-PCR using the HTBI primer set. TCRdb ran MiXCR on the multiplex PCR reads and lists one entry per CDR3 protein. Counted here are a few hundred thousand distinct CDR3 sequences, 15% to 20% occurring once; the ten biggest clones make up roughly 3%.

The sequencing input was blood. The chain is built from TRBV14 and TRBJ1-2, with 10 bases fitting TRBD1. The clonotype originates from a woman aged 40 to 50 with Graves' ophthalmopathy. CDR3 DNA: TGTGCCAGCAGCCGCGGGACAGGGGTAGGAGGCTACACCTTC. It yields the protein CASSRGTGVGGYTF.